The rows below give T cell receptor beta chains drawn from one sample of a study of T cell repertoires in cytomegalovirus infection. TCRdb re-analysed the reads in MiXCR, keeping a single row per CDR3 protein. The sample includes 250,000 to 300,000 distinct CDR3 sequences, 12% to 15% seen only once; the top ten take roughly 8.9%. Material for sequencing was PBMCs. Every receptor here comes from a human donor in good health (CMV status not recorded). Some clones in this sample may be carry-over from other donors' samples. CDR3s include the opening cysteine and the closing phenylalanine or tryptophan. D genes are given only for firm matches. Expanded clones get a size class; other rows say once, few or many, or leave the size out.

d_gene	j_gene	abundance	v_gene	CDR3nt	CDR3aa
TRBD1	TRBJ2-5	many	TRBV28	TGTGCCAGCAAGAGTAGGGACAGGGAGGAGACCCAGTACTTC	CASKSRDREETQYF
.	TRBJ2-1	.	TRBV6-2/TRBV6-3	TGTGCCAGCAGAAAGGAGGGGAATGGATACAATGAGCAGTTCTTC	CASRKEGNGYNEQFF
.	TRBJ1-1	.	TRBV10-2	TGCGCCAGCATGGATGGAGTTTTGGCTTTCTTT	CASMDGVLAFF
.	TRBJ1-1	.	TRBV5-1	TGCGCCAGCAGCTTGGATAAGCCAGGGATTACTGAAGCTTTCTTT	CASSLDKPGITEAFF
TRBD2	TRBJ2-3	.	TRBV20-1	TGCAGTGCTAGTGGTACACGGGAGGGCACAGATACGCAGTATTTT	CSASGTREGTDTQYF
.	TRBJ1-5	many	TRBV7-8	TGTGCCAGCAGCTTGCTCCCCGGGACACAAGGCAATCAGCCCCAGCATTTT	CASSLLPGTQGNQPQHF
TRBD1	TRBJ1-2	.	TRBV27	TGTGCCAGCAGTTTATCTCGGGGGACAGAGGCGCTTTATGGCTACACCTTC	CASSLSRGTEALYGYTF
.	TRBJ2-5	.	TRBV20-1	TGCAGTGCCCCCCGGGTAGCGGCCCAAGAGACCCAGTACTTC	CSAPRVAAQETQYF
TRBD1	TRBJ2-1	.	TRBV25-1	TGTGCCAGCAGTACAGACAGGGGATTCAATGAGCAGTTCTTC	CASSTDRGFNEQFF
.	TRBJ1-1	.	TRBV7-3	TGTGCCAGCAGCTTAAGCCCCGGGCCCGTGGCTGAAGCTTTCTTT	CASSLSPGPVAEAFF
.	TRBJ2-1	.	TRBV20-1	TGCAGTGCGGCGGCGGCCTACAATGAGCAGTTCTTC	CSAAAAYNEQFF
TRBD1	TRBJ2-3	few	TRBV6-2/TRBV6-3	TGTGCCAGCAGAAGGGACAGGGGCCTCACAGATACGCAGTATTTT	CASRRDRGLTDTQYF
.	TRBJ2-1	once	TRBV20-1	TGCAGTGCTAGGGCCCCCACGGACCGATACTCCTACAATGAGCAGTTCTTC	CSARAPTDRYSYNEQFF
.	TRBJ2-7	many	TRBV25-1	TGTGCCAGCAGTGTCAGCTCCTACGAGCAGTACTTC	CASSVSSYEQYF
.	TRBJ2-5	many	TRBV7-2	TGTGCCAGCAGCTCTCGGTTAGGCGGCCAAGAGACCCAGTACTTC	CASSSRLGGQETQYF
.	TRBJ1-5	many	TRBV29-1	TGCAGCGTTGGGGGGCCAGGCCGAAATCAGCCCCAGCATTTT	CSVGGPGRNQPQHF
.	TRBJ2-1	many	TRBV29-1	TGCAGCGCTCGCGGCGGGTTAAGCTCCTACAATGAGCAGTTCTTC	CSARGGLSSYNEQFF
TRBD1	TRBJ2-7	.	TRBV5-1	TGCGCCAGCAGCTTGAGGGGGACAGGTAACTACGAGCAGTACTTC	CASSLRGTGNYEQYF
TRBD1	TRBJ2-1	many	TRBV7-9	TGTGCCAGCAGCTCTGATCTTCCCGGGACAGGGGGTTACAATGAGCAGTTCTTC	CASSSDLPGTGGYNEQFF
.	TRBJ1-5	few	TRBV19	TGTGCCAGTAGTACAGATTACAATCAGCCCCAGCATTTT	CASSTDYNQPQHF
.	TRBJ2-2	many	TRBV7-2	TGTGCCAGCAGCCGAGGACGGGGCTCAATTTCGGACACCGGGGAGCTGTTTTTT	CASSRGRGSISDTGELFF
TRBD1	TRBJ1-1	many	TRBV7-2	TGTGCCAGCAGCTATACTCCAGGGGGCAATGAAGCTTTCTTT	CASSYTPGGNEAFF
TRBD1	TRBJ2-1	many	TRBV7-9	TGTGCCAGCAGCCTCATTTGGACAGGAAGCTCCTACAATGAGCAGTTCTTC	CASSLIWTGSSYNEQFF
TRBD2	TRBJ2-7	.	TRBV20-1	TGCAGTGCTCCACCCGGGACTAGCGGGAGGGGGCACGAGCAGTACTTC	CSAPPGTSGRGHEQYF
TRBD1	TRBJ2-7	many	TRBV4-1	TGCGCCAGCAGCCAAGGACCCGGGACAGGGCGGGTCGAGCAGTACTTC	CASSQGPGTGRVEQYF
TRBD1	TRBJ1-3	many	TRBV12-3/TRBV12-4	TGTGCCAGCAGTCCGACAGGGTCAGGAAACACCATATATTTT	CASSPTGSGNTIYF
.	TRBJ2-2	many	TRBV29-1	TGCAGCGTTGACAGGGGACGTCTAACCGGGGAGCTGTTTTTT	CSVDRGRLTGELFF
.	TRBJ1-4	few	TRBV4-1	TGCGCCAGCAGCCAAGTAAGCAGGGAAGATGAAAAACTGTTTTTT	CASSQVSREDEKLFF
.	TRBJ1-2	.	TRBV2	TGTGCCAGCAGTGAAGGGGCAGCGTTCACCTTCTATGGCTACACCTTC	CASSEGAAFTFYGYTF
.	TRBJ2-7	few	TRBV2	TGTGCCAGCAGTACTCAAGGGGCAGGACCCTACGAGCAGTACTTC	CASSTQGAGPYEQYF
.	TRBJ2-3	.	TRBV6-1	TGTGCCAGCCCTGACTTTTATACGCAGTATTTT	CASPDFYTQYF
TRBD2	TRBJ2-1	many	TRBV7-8	TGTGCCAGCAGCTTAAAAGCGGGGGGGCCCTACAATGAGCAGTTCTTC	CASSLKAGGPYNEQFF
TRBD1	TRBJ1-2	few	TRBV28	TGTGCCAGCAGTCCCCCAACCGACAGGGGCCGTTATGGCTACACCTTC	CASSPPTDRGRYGYTF
.	TRBJ1-1	.	TRBV4-2	TGTGCCAGCAGCCAAGATGAGTGGCAAATGAACACTGAAGCTTTCTTT	CASSQDEWQMNTEAFF
.	TRBJ1-1	many	TRBV9	TGTGCCAGCAGCCCTGTCCCGGGTTACACTGAAGCTTTCTTT	CASSPVPGYTEAFF
.	TRBJ2-2	few	TRBV2	TGTGCCAGCAGTGGGGCAGGGTTTGGCACCGGGGAGCTGTTTTTT	CASSGAGFGTGELFF
.	TRBJ2-4	many	TRBV25-1	TGTGCCAGCAGTGGGCGAACAGTAGCCAAAAACATTCAGTACTTC	CASSGRTVAKNIQYF
.	TRBJ2-7	many	TRBV6-1	TGTGCCAGCAGTCCCCGGGACACTTACTACGAGCAGTACTTC	CASSPRDTYYEQYF
.	TRBJ1-2	many	TRBV7-2	TGTGCCAGCAGCTCCAACACTCTAAGCTATGGCTACACCTTC	CASSSNTLSYGYTF
.	TRBJ1-4	few	TRBV28	TGTGCCAGCAGCACCCCTGCAACTAATGAAAAACTGTTTTTT	CASSTPATNEKLFF
.	TRBJ2-5	.	TRBV9	TGTGCCAGCAGCCTGATGGCGGCGGGTGGGACCCAGTACTTC	CASSLMAAGGTQYF
.	TRBJ2-2	few	TRBV24-1	TGTGCCGCCCGACCCGGGGAGCTGTTTTTT	CAARPGELFF
.	TRBJ2-2	once	TRBV20-1	TGCAGTGCTAGTCGGTGGGACACCGGGGAGCTGTTTTTT	CSASRWDTGELFF
.	TRBJ1-1	many	TRBV7-3	TGTGCCAGCAGCTATCAGGGGAACACTGAAGCTTTCTTT	CASSYQGNTEAFF
.	TRBJ2-3	many	TRBV7-9	TGTGCCAGCAGCCTAGGGCAGGGTCTGTATTTT	CASSLGQGLYF
.	TRBJ1-5	many	TRBV7-2	TGTGCCAGCAGCTTGGCAGCCAGCAATCAGCCCCAGCATTTT	CASSLAASNQPQHF
TRBD1	TRBJ1-1	.	TRBV20-1	TGCAGTGCCGAAAGACGACAGGGACCTTTGAACACTGAAGCTTTCTTT	CSAERRQGPLNTEAFF
.	TRBJ2-2	.	TRBV28	TGTGCCAGCAGTCAGCTGGTCCCCGGGGAGCTGTTTTTT	CASSQLVPGELFF
.	TRBJ2-2	many	TRBV7-3	TGTGCCAGCAGCAACCGACAGGTTGGGACCGGGGAGCTGTTTTTT	CASSNRQVGTGELFF